This TCR beta chain appears in the sequencing data of a study of cytomegalovirus exposure and HLA in healthy donors. Looking at the study overall: HLA-typed donors were the source of approximately 88 million unique TCRs, which an early data release held. General study findings and limits: Presence/absence analyses supposed approximately even sequencing depth among donors. A later analysis linked more than 15,000 TCR beta sequences to HLA alleles at 0.05 false discovery rate. Looking again later, the authors saw that most CMV-associated TCR beta chains seemed HLA-restricted.

As for this clone: The antigen remains unidentified. This same CDR3 is encoded by further DNA sequences in the sample.

Researchers ran the PCR with 60 Vbeta and 13 Jbeta primers. Produced via immunoSEQ multiplex PCR; TCRdb's table is partial and in-frame only. The sample lists more than 140,000 clones, approximately 82% occurring once. Germline assignment: CDR1 KGHSH and CDR2 LQKENI. This CDR3 has 14 amino acids. Unmatched junction bases numbered 4, after V lost 4 bases and J lost 7 bases. This clonotype originated in a woman between 40 and 50 years old in good health and CMV-seronegative. V usage is TRBV18 and J usage is TRBJ1-4; 9 bases fit TRBD1. The sample taken for sequencing was PBMCs. CDR3 residues: CASSRGQGGEKLFF. The CDR3 coding sequence is TGTGCCAGCTCACGGGGACAGGGAGGTGAAAAACTGTTTTTT.